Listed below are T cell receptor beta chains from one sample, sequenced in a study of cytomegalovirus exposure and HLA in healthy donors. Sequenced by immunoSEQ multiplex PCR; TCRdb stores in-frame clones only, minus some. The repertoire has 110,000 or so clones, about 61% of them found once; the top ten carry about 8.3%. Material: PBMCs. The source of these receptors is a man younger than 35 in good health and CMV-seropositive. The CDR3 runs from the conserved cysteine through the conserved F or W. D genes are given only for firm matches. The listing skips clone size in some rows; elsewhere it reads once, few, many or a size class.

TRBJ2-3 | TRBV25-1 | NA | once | TGTGCCAGCAGTCCCTCCCGCCGGACAGATACGCAGTATTTT | CASSPSRRTDTQYF
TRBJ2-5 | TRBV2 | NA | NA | TGTGCCAGCATTTCCGCCTGGAGGGAGACCCAGTACTTC | CASISAWRETQYF
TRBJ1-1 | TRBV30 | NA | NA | TGTGCCTGGAGTGTACGGGTAGAAAGCATTGAAGCTTTCTTT | CAWSVRVESIEAFF
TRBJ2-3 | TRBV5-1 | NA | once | TGCGCCAGCACCAACTCGCGAACTAGCACAGATACGCAGTATTTT | CASTNSRTSTDTQYF
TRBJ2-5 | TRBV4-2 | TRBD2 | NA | TGTGCCAGCAGCCAAGATCAGACTAGCGGGTGGGAGACCCAGTACTTC | CASSQDQTSGWETQYF
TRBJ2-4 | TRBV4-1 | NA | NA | TGCGCCAGCAGCCAATTACAGCTAGCCAAAAACATTCAGTACTTC | CASSQLQLAKNIQYF
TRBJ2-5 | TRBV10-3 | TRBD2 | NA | TGTGCCATCAGTGACCCGACTAGCGGAGAGACCCAGTACTTC | CAISDPTSGETQYF
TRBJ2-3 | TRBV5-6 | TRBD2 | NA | TGTGCCAGCAGCCCAGGGACTACCTACAGCACAGATACGCAGTATTTT | CASSPGTTYSTDTQYF
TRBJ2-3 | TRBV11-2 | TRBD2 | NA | TGTGCCAGCAGCTTGACAGGACTAGCGGGGGCAGATACGCAGTATTTT | CASSLTGLAGADTQYF
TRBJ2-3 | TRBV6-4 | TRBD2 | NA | TGTGCCAGCAGTGACTCTAGCGGGGGAAGCACAGATACGCAGTATTTT | CASSDSSGGSTDTQYF
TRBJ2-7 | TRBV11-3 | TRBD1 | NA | TGTGCCAGCAGCTTCCCCGGGACAGTTACCTACGAGCAGTACTTC | CASSFPGTVTYEQYF
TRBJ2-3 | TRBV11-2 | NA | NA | TGTGCCAGCAGCCCGGTGAGCACAGATACGCAGTATTTT | CASSPVSTDTQYF
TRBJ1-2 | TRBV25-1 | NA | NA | TGTGCCAGCAGCCGGAGTTTCGACTATGGCTACACCTTC | CASSRSFDYGYTF
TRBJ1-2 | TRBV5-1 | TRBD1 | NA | TGCGCCAGCAGCTTGCAGGGGACAGGTAGCTATGGCTACACCTTC | CASSLQGTGSYGYTF
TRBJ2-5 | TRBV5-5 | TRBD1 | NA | TGTGCCAGCAGTTTGAGGGACAGGGGCCAAGAGACCCAGTACTTC | CASSLRDRGQETQYF
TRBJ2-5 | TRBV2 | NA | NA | TGTGCCAGCAGGTCAGGAGGGGACCAAGAGACCCAGTACTTC | CASRSGGDQETQYF
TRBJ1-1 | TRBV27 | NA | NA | TGTGCCAGCAGTCCGGCCCGGGTTTACGAAGCTTTCTTT | CASSPARVYEAFF
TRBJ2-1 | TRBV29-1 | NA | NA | TGCAGCGTTGAAGGACAGGACCTTCACAATGAGCAGTTCTTC | CSVEGQDLHNEQFF
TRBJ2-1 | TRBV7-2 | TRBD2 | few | TGTGCCAGCAGCACAAGCGGGGGGGTATACAATGAGCAGTTCTTC | CASSTSGGVYNEQFF
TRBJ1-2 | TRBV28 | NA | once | TGTGCCAGCTACACAGGGCATGGCTACACCTTC | CASYTGHGYTF
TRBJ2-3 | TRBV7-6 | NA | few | TGTGCCAGCAGCTCGACGGGGGATACGCAGTATTTT | CASSSTGDTQYF
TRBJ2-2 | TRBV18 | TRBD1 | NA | TGTGCCAGCTCAGCGACAGGGGCGAACACCGGGGAGCTGTTTTTT | CASSATGANTGELFF
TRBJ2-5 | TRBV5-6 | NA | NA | TGTGCCAGCAGCTTGTCGCCTACGGAGACCCAGTACTTC | CASSLSPTETQYF
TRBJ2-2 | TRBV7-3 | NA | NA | TGTGCCAGCAGCCCAGGCTTGCACACCGGGGAGCTGTTTTTT | CASSPGLHTGELFF
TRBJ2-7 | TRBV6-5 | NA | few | TGTGCCAGCAGTTCTGGGTTCGGGAGCTACGAGCAGTACTTC | CASSSGFGSYEQYF
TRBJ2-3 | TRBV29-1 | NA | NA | TGCAGCGTTGTTGGTTTTAGTCCCACAGATACGCAGTATTTT | CSVVGFSPTDTQYF
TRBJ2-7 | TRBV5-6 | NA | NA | TGTGCCAGCAGCTTGGGGACTTTCTCCTACGAGCAGTACTTC | CASSLGTFSYEQYF
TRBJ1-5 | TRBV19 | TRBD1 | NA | TGTGCCAGTAGGATGACAGGGGGTATGGGTCAGCCCCAGCATTTT | CASRMTGGMGQPQHF
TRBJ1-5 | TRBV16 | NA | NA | TGTGCCAGCAGCCAAATAGGGGTGGGTCAGCCCCAGCATTTT | CASSQIGVGQPQHF
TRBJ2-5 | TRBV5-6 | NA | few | TGTGCCAGCAGCTTAAGAGGGACACTCCAAGAGACCCAGTACTTC | CASSLRGTLQETQYF
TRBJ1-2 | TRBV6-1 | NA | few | TGTGCCAGCAGTTTCCAGGGATTCAATGGCTACACCTTC | CASSFQGFNGYTF
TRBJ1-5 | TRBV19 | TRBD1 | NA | TGTGCCAGCCAAGGACAGGGGGCCCTCAGCAATCAGCCCCAGCATTTT | CASQGQGALSNQPQHF
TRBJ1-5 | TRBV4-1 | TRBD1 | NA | TGCGCCAGCAGCCAAGAAACGACAGGGGCCCATCAGCCCCAGCATTTT | CASSQETTGAHQPQHF
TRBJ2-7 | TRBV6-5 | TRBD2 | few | TGTGCCAGCAGTTACGCGGGGGGGGGCCCCTACGAGCAGTACTTC | CASSYAGGGPYEQYF
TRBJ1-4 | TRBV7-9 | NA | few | TGTGCCAGCAGCTTAGTAGTTGCAACTAATGAAAAACTGTTTTTT | CASSLVVATNEKLFF
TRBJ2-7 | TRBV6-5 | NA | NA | TGTGCCAGCAGTCGACAGAATTATAACGAGCAGTACTTC | CASSRQNYNEQYF
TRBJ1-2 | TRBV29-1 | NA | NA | TGCAGCGGGTTCGAGGGGGGGGACTATGGCTACACCTTC | CSGFEGGDYGYTF
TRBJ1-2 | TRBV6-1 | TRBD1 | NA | TGTGCCAGCAGTGAAGAAGAAGGACAGGTTAACTATGGCTACACCTTC | CASSEEEGQVNYGYTF